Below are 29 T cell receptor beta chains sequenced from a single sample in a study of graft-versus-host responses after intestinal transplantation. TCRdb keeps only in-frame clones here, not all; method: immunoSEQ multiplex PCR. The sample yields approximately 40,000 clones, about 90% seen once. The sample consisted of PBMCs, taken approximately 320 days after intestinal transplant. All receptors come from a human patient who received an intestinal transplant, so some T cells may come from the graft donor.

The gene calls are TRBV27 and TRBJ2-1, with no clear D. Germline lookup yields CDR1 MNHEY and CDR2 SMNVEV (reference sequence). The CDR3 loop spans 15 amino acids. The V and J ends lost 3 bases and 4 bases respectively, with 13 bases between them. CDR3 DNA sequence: TGTGCCAGCAGTTTTAGGTCCCTCCCATACAATGAGCAGTTCTTC. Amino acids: CASSFRSLPYNEQFF.

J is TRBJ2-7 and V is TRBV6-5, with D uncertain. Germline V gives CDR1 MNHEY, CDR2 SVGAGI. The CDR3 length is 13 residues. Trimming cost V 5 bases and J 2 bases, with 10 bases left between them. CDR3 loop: CASSESLPYEQYF. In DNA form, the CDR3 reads TGTGCCAGCAGTGAAAGCTTGCCCTACGAGCAGTACTTC.

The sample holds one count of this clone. This CDR3 is CASSSGAAYGYTF. The CDR3 DNA sequence: TGTGCCAGCAGTTCAGGGGCCGCTTATGGCTACACCTTC. The chain has TRBV25-1 and TRBJ1-2; maybe TRBD1 (6 bases). This CDR3 has 13 residues. The germline V gene encodes CDR1 MGHDK and CDR2 SYGVNS. V gave up 5 bases and J gave up 5 bases, with 12 bases separating them.

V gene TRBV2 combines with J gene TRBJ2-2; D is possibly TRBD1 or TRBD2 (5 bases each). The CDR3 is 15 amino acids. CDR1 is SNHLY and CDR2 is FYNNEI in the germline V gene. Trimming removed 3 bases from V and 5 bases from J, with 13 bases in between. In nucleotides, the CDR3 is TGTGCCAGCAGTGACAGAGCGGCAGGGACCGGGGAGCTGTTTTTT. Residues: CASSDRAAGTGELFF.

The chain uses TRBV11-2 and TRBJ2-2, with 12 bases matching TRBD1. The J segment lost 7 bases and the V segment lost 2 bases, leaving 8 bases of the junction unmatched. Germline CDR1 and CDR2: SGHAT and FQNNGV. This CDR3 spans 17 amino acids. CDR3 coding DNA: TGTGCCAGCAGCTTATTCCGGGACAGGGGGCGCGTCGGGGAGCTGTTTTTT. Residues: CASSLFRDRGRVGELFF.

CDR3 protein: CASSYSPAGQETQYF. Written as DNA, the CDR3 is TGTGCCAGCAGTTACTCTCCAGCAGGGCAAGAGACCCAGTACTTC. The gene calls are TRBV6-5 and TRBJ2-5, with D maybe TRBD1 (5 bases). Trimming took off 0 bases at V and 2 bases at J, with 10 bases between the two ends. This CDR3 contains 15 residues. Germline V lookup: CDR1 MNHEY, CDR2 SVGAGI.

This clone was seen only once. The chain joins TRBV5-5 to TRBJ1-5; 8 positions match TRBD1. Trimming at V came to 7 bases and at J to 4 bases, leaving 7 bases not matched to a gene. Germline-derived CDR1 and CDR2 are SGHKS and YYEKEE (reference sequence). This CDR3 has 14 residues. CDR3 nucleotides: TGTGCCAGCCGGCCCGGGACAGGTAATCAGCCCCAGCATTTT. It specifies CASRPGTGNQPQHF.

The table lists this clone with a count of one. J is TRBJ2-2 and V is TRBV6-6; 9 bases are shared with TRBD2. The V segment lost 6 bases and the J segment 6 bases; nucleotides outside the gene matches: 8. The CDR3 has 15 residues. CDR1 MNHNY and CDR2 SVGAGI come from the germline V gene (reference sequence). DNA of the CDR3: TGTGCCAGCAGCTCTAGCGGGGAATCGGCCGGGGAGCTGTTTTTT. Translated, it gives CASSSSGESAGELFF.

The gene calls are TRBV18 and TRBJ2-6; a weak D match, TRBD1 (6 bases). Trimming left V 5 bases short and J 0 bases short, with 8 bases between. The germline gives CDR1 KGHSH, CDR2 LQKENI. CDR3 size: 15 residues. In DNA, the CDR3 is TGTGCCAGCTCAGAACAGGGCTCTGGGGCCAACGTCCTGACTTTC. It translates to CASSEQGSGANVLTF.

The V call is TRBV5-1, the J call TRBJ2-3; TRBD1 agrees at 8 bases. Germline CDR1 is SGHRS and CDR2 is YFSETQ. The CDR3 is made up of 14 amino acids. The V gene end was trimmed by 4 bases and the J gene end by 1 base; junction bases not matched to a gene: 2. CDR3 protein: CASSPTGGTDTQYF. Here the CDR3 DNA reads TGCGCCAGCAGCCCGACAGGGGGCACAGATACGCAGTATTTT. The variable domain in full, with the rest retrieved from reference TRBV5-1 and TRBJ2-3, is KAGVTQTPRYLIKTRGQQVTLSCSPISGHRSVSWYQQTPGQGLQFLFEYFSETQRNKGNFPGRFSGRQFSNSRSEMNVSTLELGDSALYLCASSPTGGTDTQYFGPGTRLTVL.

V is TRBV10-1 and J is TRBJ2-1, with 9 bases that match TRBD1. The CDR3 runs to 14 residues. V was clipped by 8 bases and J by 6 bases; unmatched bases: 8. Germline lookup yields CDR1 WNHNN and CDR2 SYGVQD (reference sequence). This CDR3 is CASARDRVSNEQFF. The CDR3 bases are TGCGCCAGCGCTCGGGACAGGGTCTCCAATGAGCAGTTCTTC.

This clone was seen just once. CDR3 region: CASSRRDREEFF. The CDR3 coding sequence is TGTGCCAGCAGCAGACGGGACAGGGAGGAGTTCTTC. V gene TRBV5-6 combines with J gene TRBJ2-1; 9 bases line up with TRBD1. The CDR3 extends over 12 amino acids. The trim removed 4 bases at V and 14 bases at J, leaving 7 bases unmatched. Germline V lookup: CDR1 SGHDT, CDR2 YYEEEE.

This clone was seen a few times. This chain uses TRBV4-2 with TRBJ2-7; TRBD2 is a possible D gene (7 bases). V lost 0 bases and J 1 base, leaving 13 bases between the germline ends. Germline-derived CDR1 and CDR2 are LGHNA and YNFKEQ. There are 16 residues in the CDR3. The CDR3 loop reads CASSQEGGAVSYEQYF. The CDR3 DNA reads TGTGCCAGCAGCCAAGAGGGGGGGGCTGTTTCCTACGAGCAGTACTTC.

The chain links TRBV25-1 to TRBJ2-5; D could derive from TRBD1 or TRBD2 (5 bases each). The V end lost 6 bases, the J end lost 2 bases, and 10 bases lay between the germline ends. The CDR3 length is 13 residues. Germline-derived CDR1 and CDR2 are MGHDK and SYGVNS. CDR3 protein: CASRRGGQETQYF. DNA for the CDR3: TGTGCCAGCAGGAGGGGCGGTCAAGAGACCCAGTACTTC.

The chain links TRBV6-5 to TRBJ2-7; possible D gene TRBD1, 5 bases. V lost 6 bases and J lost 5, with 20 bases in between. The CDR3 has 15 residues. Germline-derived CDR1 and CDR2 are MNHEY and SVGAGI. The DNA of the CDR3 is TGTGCCAGCAGCCGAATCAAGACTCAGGGAAACGAGCAGTACTTC. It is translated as CASSRIKTQGNEQYF.

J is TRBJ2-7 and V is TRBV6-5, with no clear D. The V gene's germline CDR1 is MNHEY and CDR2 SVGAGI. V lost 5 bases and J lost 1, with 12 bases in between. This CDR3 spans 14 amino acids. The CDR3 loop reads CASSPVMESYEQYF. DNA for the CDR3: TGTGCCAGCAGTCCCGTAATGGAGTCCTACGAGCAGTACTTC.

The CDR3 protein is CARHLDTEETQYF. The CDR3 DNA reads as TGTGCCCGCCACCTGGACACGGAGGAGACCCAGTACTTC. This chain joins TRBV7-6 and TRBJ2-5; the D gene is possibly TRBD1 (5 bases). Trimming took 11 bases from V and 5 from J, leaving 18 bases between them. Looked up from germline, CDR1 is SGHVS and CDR2 is FNYEAQ. The CDR3 covers 13 residues.

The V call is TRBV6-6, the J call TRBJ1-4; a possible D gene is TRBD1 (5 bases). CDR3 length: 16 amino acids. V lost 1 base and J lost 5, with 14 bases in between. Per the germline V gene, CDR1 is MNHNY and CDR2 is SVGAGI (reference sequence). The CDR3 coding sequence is TGTGCCAGCAGTTACTTGCGGGGGGGGGTAAATGAAAAACTGTTTTTT. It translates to CASSYLRGGVNEKLFF.

The CDR3: CASSLSRAYEQYF. The CDR3 nucleotides are TGTGCCAGCAGTTTATCACGAGCCTACGAGCAGTACTTC. This chain connects TRBV27 to TRBJ2-7, with D unresolved. Trimming cost V 0 bases and J 2 bases, with 5 bases left between them. From germline, CDR1 is MNHEY and CDR2 SMNVEV (reference sequence). This CDR3 has 13 residues.

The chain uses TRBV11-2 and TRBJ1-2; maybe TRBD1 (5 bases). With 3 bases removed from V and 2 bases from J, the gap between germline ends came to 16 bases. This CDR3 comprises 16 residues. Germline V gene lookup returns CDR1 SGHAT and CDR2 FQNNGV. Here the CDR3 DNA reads TGTGCCAGCAGCTTTAACCCGGGACTTATAAACTATGGCTACACCTTC. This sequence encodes CASSFNPGLINYGYTF.

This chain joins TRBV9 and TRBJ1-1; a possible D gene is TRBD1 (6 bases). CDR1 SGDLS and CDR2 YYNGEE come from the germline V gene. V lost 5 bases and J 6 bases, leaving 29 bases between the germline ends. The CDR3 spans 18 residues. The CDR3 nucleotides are TGTGCCAGCAGATCCTTGCCCCGGGGTTACAGGGTGGGGGCTGAAGCTTTCTTT. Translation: CASRSLPRGYRVGAEAFF.

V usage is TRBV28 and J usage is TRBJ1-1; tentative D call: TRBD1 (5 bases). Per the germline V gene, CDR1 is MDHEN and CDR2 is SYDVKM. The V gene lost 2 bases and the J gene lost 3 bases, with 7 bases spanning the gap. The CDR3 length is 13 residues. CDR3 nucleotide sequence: TGTGCCAGCAGTTTAGACAGTTACACTGAAGCTTTCTTT. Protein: CASSLDSYTEAFF.

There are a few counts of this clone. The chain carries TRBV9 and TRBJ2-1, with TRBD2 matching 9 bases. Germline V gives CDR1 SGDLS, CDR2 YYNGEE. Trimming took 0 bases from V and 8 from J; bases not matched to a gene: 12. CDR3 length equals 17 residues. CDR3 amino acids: CASSVDPGLARGDEQFF. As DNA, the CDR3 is TGTGCCAGCAGCGTAGACCCGGGACTAGCCAGGGGCGATGAGCAGTTCTTC. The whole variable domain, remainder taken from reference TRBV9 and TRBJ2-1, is DSGVTQTPKHLITATGQRVTLRCSPRSGDLSVYWYQQSLDQGLQFLIQYYNGEERAKGNILERFSAQQFPDLHSELNLSSLELGDSALYFCASSVDPGLARGDEQFFGPGTRLTVL.

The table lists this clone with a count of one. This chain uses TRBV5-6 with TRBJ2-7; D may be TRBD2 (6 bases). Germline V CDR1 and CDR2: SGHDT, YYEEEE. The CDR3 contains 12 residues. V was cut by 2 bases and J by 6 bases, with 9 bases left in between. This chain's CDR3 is CASSFGGAEQYF. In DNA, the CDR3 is TGTGCCAGCAGCTTCGGAGGGGCCGAGCAGTACTTC.

The CDR3 loop is CASITGTGASEQYF. CDR3 bases: TGTGCCAGCATTACCGGGACAGGGGCTAGCGAGCAGTACTTC. This rearrangement joins TRBV6-1 to TRBJ2-7; 10 bases are shared with TRBD1. Germline-derived CDR1 and CDR2 are MNHNS and SASEGT. The V segment lost 7 bases and the J segment 6 bases; nucleotides outside the gene matches: 9. CDR3 length equals 14 residues.

The CDR3 DNA is TGCGCCAGCAGCCCCGCAGGGGTAGGGTCCTACGAGCAGTACTTC. Amino acids: CASSPAGVGSYEQYF. The V and J genes are TRBV5-1 and TRBJ2-5, with D possibly TRBD1 on 6 matching bases. The J call may be faulty, since TRBJ2-7 better matches the DNA end. This CDR3 region has 15 residues. Per the germline V gene, CDR1 is SGHRS and CDR2 is YFSETQ.

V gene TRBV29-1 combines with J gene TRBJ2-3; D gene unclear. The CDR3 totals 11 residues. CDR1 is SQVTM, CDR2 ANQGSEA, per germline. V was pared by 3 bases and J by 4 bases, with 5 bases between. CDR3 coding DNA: TGCAGCGTTGATAGGGCAGATACGCAGTATTTT. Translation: CSVDRADTQYF.

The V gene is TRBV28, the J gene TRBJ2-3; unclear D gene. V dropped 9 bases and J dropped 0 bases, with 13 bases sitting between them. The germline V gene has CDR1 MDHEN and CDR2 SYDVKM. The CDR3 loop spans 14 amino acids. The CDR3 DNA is TGTGCCAGTTCCGGCTTCCATAGCACAGATACGCAGTATTTT. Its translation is CASSGFHSTDTQYF. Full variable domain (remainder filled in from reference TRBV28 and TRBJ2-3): DVKVTQSSRYLVKRTGEKVFLECVQDMDHENMFWYRQDPGLGLRLIYFSYDVKMKEKGDIPEGYSVSREKKERFSLILESASTNQTSMYLCASSGFHSTDTQYFGPGTRLTVL.

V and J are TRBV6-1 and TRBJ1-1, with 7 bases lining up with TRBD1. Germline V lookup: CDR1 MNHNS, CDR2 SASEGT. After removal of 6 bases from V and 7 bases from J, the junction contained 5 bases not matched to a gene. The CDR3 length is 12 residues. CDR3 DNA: TGTGCCAGCAGGGCGGGGACAGATGAAGCTTTCTTT. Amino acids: CASRAGTDEAFF.